This T cell receptor beta chain is from a study of T cells expressing NK-cell markers. TCRdb re-called the 5' RACE reads; every CDR3 protein appears as one record, without DNA. The sample data list approximately 6,000 distinct CDR3 sequences. This CDR3 region has 14 residues. CDR1 LGHNT and CDR2 FRNRAP come from the germline V gene. The source material was blood T cells: a sorted CD56 or NKG2C T cell subset, CD4+ or CD8+ T cells, or bulk PBMC T cells (not recorded which). The V call is TRBV12-5, the J call TRBJ1-3. This TCR was recovered from a man aged 18-30 years in good health. The CDR3 spells CASGSGLPGNTIYF.